This TCR beta chain comes out of a study of T cells in Graves' hyperthyroidism and ophthalmopathy. Findings and caveats of the study: Ophthalmopathy could be told apart from stable hyperthyroidism with a 13 V-J model.

V lost 5 bases and J lost 2, with 8 bases in between. The germline gives CDR1 MNHEY, CDR2 SMNVEV (reference sequence). The CDR3 length is 13 residues. This clonotype was observed at least ten times. Its cognate antigen is unknown. Amplification of TCR beta CDR3 regions was performed using RNA transcripts as template. Researchers ran a first-round RT-PCR on the TCR CDR3 using the HTBI primer set. TCRdb recomputed calls from the multiplex PCR reads with MiXCR, one row per CDR3 protein. The table includes some 180,000 distinct CDR3 sequences, over 15% detected once. Hyperthyroidism in the patients, aged 18 to 65, was newly diagnosed and under 2 months in duration.

The rearrangement links TRBV27 to TRBJ2-3, with D unresolved. What was sequenced was blood. The TCR was taken from a woman aged 45-59 years with Graves' hyperthyroidism. The CDR3 region has the DNA TGTGCCAGCAGTCACCCCATCACAGATACGCAGTATTTT. Amino acid sequence: CASSHPITDTQYF.